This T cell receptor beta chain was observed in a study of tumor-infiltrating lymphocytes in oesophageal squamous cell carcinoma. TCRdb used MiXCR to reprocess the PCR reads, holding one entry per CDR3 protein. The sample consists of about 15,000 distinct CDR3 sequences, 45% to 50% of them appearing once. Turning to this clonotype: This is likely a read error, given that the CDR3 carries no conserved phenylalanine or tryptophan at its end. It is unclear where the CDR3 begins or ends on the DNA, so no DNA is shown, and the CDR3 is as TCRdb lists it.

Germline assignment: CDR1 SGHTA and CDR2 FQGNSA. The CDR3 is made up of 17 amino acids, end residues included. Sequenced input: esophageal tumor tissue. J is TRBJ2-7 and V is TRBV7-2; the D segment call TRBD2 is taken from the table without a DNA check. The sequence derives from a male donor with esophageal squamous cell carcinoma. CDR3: CASSLQTSGGETQYFGS.